These 26 T cell receptor beta chains were all obtained from the same sample, sequenced in a study of blood T cell repertoires in COVID-19. This table comes from immunoSEQ multiplex PCR, and its TCRdb copy is limited to in-frame clones, with some not included. The sample includes tens of thousands of clones, 79% seen only once; the top ten take around 20%. Input material: peripheral blood. These receptors all come from a man in his 70s with acute or convalescent COVID-19.

The chain carries TRBV18 and TRBJ2-7; 14 bases align to TRBD2. Germline lookup yields CDR1 KGHSH and CDR2 LQKENI. With V trimmed by 0 bases and J by 6 bases, 1 base remained unmatched. CDR3 size: 15 residues. In nucleotides, the CDR3 is TGTGCCAGCTCACCACCGGGACTAGCGGGAGCCGAGCAGTACTTC. Translation gives CASSPPGLAGAEQYF. The full variable domain, rest sourced from reference TRBV18 and TRBJ2-7, is NAGVMQNPRHLVRRRGQEARLRCSPMKGHSHVYWYRQLPEEGLKFMVYLQKENIIDESGMPKERFSAEFPKEGPSILRIQQVVRGDSAAYFCASSPPGLAGAEQYFGPGTRLTVT.

This chain links TRBV5-8 with TRBJ2-1; 8 positions agree with TRBD1. The CDR3 covers 15 residues. Unmatched junction bases numbered 7, after V lost 2 bases and J lost 6 bases. CDR1 SGHTS and CDR2 YDEGEE come from the germline V gene. The DNA for the CDR3 is TGTGCCAGCAGCTTAGGACAGGGTGAGGTCAATGAGCAGTTCTTC. Its protein product is CASSLGQGEVNEQFF.

V gene TRBV10-3 combines with J gene TRBJ2-7; 7 bases line up with TRBD1. The CDR3 has 16 residues. Germline V gene data show CDR1 as ENHRY and CDR2 as SYGVKD. Losses at the gene ends were 0 bases for V and 7 bases for J; bases not matched to a gene: 12. In DNA, the CDR3 is TGTGCCATCAGTGAGTCCCCAGGGGCCAACAGGGGAGAGCAGTACTTC. Translating gives CAISESPGANRGEQYF.

The chain recombines TRBV7-3 with TRBJ2-2; D unresolved. The CDR3 extends over 14 amino acids. Germline V gives CDR1 SGHTA, CDR2 FQGTGA. V lost 2 bases to trimming and J lost 1 base, with 5 bases between them. CDR3 amino acids: CASSLSGNTGELFF. The DNA of the CDR3 is TGTGCCAGCAGCTTATCAGGGAACACCGGGGAGCTGTTTTTT. The full variable domain, with the rest looked up from reference TRBV7-3 and TRBJ2-2, is GAGVSQTPSNKVTEKGKYVELRCDPISGHTALYWYRQSLGQGPEFLIYFQGTGAADDSGLPNDRFFAVRPEGSVSTLKIQRTERGDSAVYLCASSLSGNTGELFFGEGSRLTVL.

This sequence joins TRBV7-8 and TRBJ2-3; 11 nucleotides match TRBD2. Germline V gene lookup returns CDR1 SGHVS and CDR2 FQNEAQ. Trimming took 4 bases from V and 2 from J; bases not matched to a gene: 11. The CDR3 totals 18 residues. CDR3 region: CASSYPGTSGATTDTQYF. CDR3 sequence (DNA): TGTGCCAGCAGCTATCCCGGGACTAGCGGAGCGACCACAGATACGCAGTATTTT.

This chain connects TRBV19 to TRBJ2-2; 9 bases match TRBD1. The ends lost 4 bases at V and 6 bases at J; junction bases unmatched: 9. This CDR3 is built from 16 residues. Germline V lookup: CDR1 LNHDA, CDR2 SQIVND (reference sequence). CDR3 sequence (DNA): TGTGCCAGTAGTACCCAAGTCGGGACAGGGCCCGGGGAGCTGTTTTTT. Translation gives CASSTQVGTGPGELFF.

The chain couples TRBV20-1 to TRBJ1-2; D perhaps matches TRBD1 (5 bases). V was clipped by 8 bases and J by 8 bases, with 15 bases between them. CDR1 is DFQATT, CDR2 SNEGSKA, per germline (reference sequence). CDR3 length: 11 residues. The CDR3, as DNA: TGCAGTCCCCTAGGGGCTGCGGGCTACACCTTC. This codes for CSPLGAAGYTF.

The chain employs TRBV27 and TRBJ2-3; no clear D gene. Trimming cost V 1 base and J 2 bases, with 7 bases left between them. Germline V gene sequence: CDR1 MNHEY, CDR2 SMNVEV (reference sequence). The length of the CDR3 is 14 residues. The CDR3 region is CASSLYEFTDTQYF. CDR3 nucleotides: TGTGCCAGCAGTTTATACGAGTTCACAGATACGCAGTATTTT.

Written as DNA, the CDR3 is TGTGCCAGCAGAGGGATGGGAGGCTCACCCCTCCACTTT. It yields the protein CASRGMGGSPLHF. V gene TRBV28 combines with J gene TRBJ1-6; no definite D call. V lost 6 bases to trimming and J lost 10 bases, with 13 bases between them. Germline values: CDR1 MDHEN, CDR2 SYDVKM. This CDR3 is 13 amino acids long. Full variable domain (outside the CDR3, taken from reference TRBV28 and TRBJ1-6): DVKVTQSSRYLVKRTGEKVFLECVQDMDHENMFWYRQDPGLGLRLIYFSYDVKMKEKGDIPEGYSVSREKKERFSLILESASTNQTSMYLCASRGMGGSPLHFGNGTRLTVT.

The chain has TRBV24-1 and TRBJ2-1, with D hard to call. CDR1 is KGHDR, CDR2 SFDVKD, per germline. The ends were cut back, 4 bases at V and 5 bases at J, with 17 bases in the middle. The CDR3 extends over 16 amino acids. The CDR3 spells CATSDRAVSVHNEQFF. DNA for the CDR3: TGTGCCACCAGTGACCGAGCCGTTTCCGTACACAATGAGCAGTTCTTC.

The chain has TRBV20-1 and TRBJ2-5, with a possible D match to TRBD2 (6 bases). In germline, CDR1 is DFQATT, CDR2 SNEGSKA (reference sequence). The CDR3 is 14 amino acids. With 3 bases removed from V and 2 bases from J, the gap between germline ends came to 13 bases. The CDR3 region is CSASSTSRQETQYF. The CDR3 nucleotides read TGCAGTGCTAGTAGTACTAGCCGGCAAGAGACCCAGTACTTC.

The chain couples TRBV5-1 to TRBJ2-5; 7 positions agree with TRBD1. Germline trimming cut 4 bases from V and 4 bases from J; bases unmatched to any gene: 7. Germline loops: CDR1 SGHRS, CDR2 YFSETQ. CDR3 length: 14 amino acids. As DNA, the CDR3 is TGCGCCAGCAGCCATAACAGGGGAAGAGAGACCCAGTACTTC. Translating it yields CASSHNRGRETQYF.

As for this clone: The same CDR3 can be traced to other DNA sequences in this sample. J is TRBJ2-5 and V is TRBV7-9; D is possibly TRBD1 (5 bases). Trimming took off 5 bases at V and 10 bases at J, with 26 bases between the two ends. The CDR3 is made up of 16 amino acids. In germline, CDR1 is SEHNR, CDR2 FQNEAQ (reference sequence). This CDR3 reads CASSLWPTAENGGQYF. For the CDR3, the DNA is TGTGCCAGCAGCCTATGGCCGACAGCCGAGAATGGTGGCCAGTACTTC.

The gene calls are TRBV29-1 and TRBJ1-2, with D possibly being TRBD1 (5 bases). Germline loops: CDR1 SQVTM, CDR2 ANQGSEA. V was trimmed by 6 bases and J by 3 bases, leaving 11 bases between them. The CDR3 extends over 12 amino acids. Here the CDR3 reads CSVGREDYGYTF. CDR3 DNA sequence: TGCAGCGTGGGCAGGGAGGACTATGGCTACACCTTC.

The chain joins TRBV5-1 to TRBJ1-1; D not resolved. Germline values: CDR1 SGHRS, CDR2 YFSETQ. This CDR3 is 12 amino acids long. Trimming pared 4 bases from V and 4 bases from J, leaving 8 bases between. In DNA, the CDR3 is TGCGCCAGCAGCCTGCGGGGCACTGAAGCTTTCTTT. Residues: CASSLRGTEAFF. The variable domain in full, with the rest retrieved from reference TRBV5-1 and TRBJ1-1, is KAGVTQTPRYLIKTRGQQVTLSCSPISGHRSVSWYQQTPGQGLQFLFEYFSETQRNKGNFPGRFSGRQFSNSRSEMNVSTLELGDSALYLCASSLRGTEAFFGQGTRLTVV.

The rearrangement links TRBV6-5 to TRBJ2-1; D uncertain. There are 15 residues in the CDR3. Germline CDR1 reads MNHEY; CDR2 reads SVGAGI. V lost 5 bases, J lost 1 base, and 12 bases lay in between. This chain's CDR3 is CASSPAKQSYNEQFF. In DNA form, the CDR3 reads TGTGCCAGCAGTCCCGCGAAACAGTCCTACAATGAGCAGTTCTTC.

This sequence joins TRBV5-1 and TRBJ1-2, with a tentative D call TRBD1 (5 bases). The length of the CDR3 is 14 residues. The germline V gene has CDR1 SGHRS and CDR2 YFSETQ. The ends were cut back, 0 bases at V and 2 bases at J, with 8 bases in the middle. The DNA of the CDR3 is TGCGCCAGCAGCTTGGTCTCAGGGAACTATGGCTACACCTTC. This translates into CASSLVSGNYGYTF. The complete variable domain, with remaining parts taken from reference TRBV5-1 and TRBJ1-2, reads KAGVTQTPRYLIKTRGQQVTLSCSPISGHRSVSWYQQTPGQGLQFLFEYFSETQRNKGNFPGRFSGRQFSNSRSEMNVSTLELGDSALYLCASSLVSGNYGYTFGSGTRLTVV.

The rearrangement joins TRBV7-3 to TRBJ2-2; TRBD2 matches at 13 bases. Germline CDR1 SGHTA, CDR2 FQGTGA. Trimming cost V 2 bases and J 15 bases; bases outside gene matches: 30. This CDR3 has 22 residues. Written as DNA, the CDR3 is TGTGCCAGCAGCTTAGGGTGGACTAGCGGGAGAGACCTCCTCGGGAGGTGGGGACCCTTGTTTTTT. This sequence encodes CASSLGWTSGRDLLGRWGPLFF.

This clone was seen a single time. The genes are TRBV5-1 and TRBJ1-3; no clear D gene. Per the germline V gene, CDR1 is SGHRS and CDR2 is YFSETQ. Trimming cost V 3 bases and J 2 bases, with 12 bases left between them. This CDR3 region has 15 residues. The CDR3 nucleotides read TGCGCCAGCAGCTCCTCTGTGAGGGCTGGAAACACCATATATTTT. It encodes CASSSSVRAGNTIYF.

The chain joins TRBV11-1 to TRBJ2-5; 10 bases are shared with TRBD2. V lost 2 bases to trimming and J lost 4 bases; unmatched junction nucleotides: 4. CDR1 is SGHAT and CDR2 is FQDESV in the germline V gene (reference sequence). The CDR3 is made up of 15 amino acids. Written as DNA, the CDR3 is TGTGCCAGCAGCTTACGGAGCGGGGGGGGAGAGACCCAGTACTTC. Translation: CASSLRSGGGETQYF.

The V gene is TRBV7-2, the J gene TRBJ2-5; TRBD1 aligns across 11 bases. V shed 4 bases, J shed 4 bases, and the junction held 5 bases outside the gene matches. The CDR3 length is 15 residues. Germline assignment: CDR1 SGHTA and CDR2 FQGNSA. The CDR3 loop is CASSSRTGGPETQYF. CDR3 DNA: TGTGCCAGCAGCTCCCGGACAGGGGGCCCAGAGACCCAGTACTTC.

The CDR3 coding sequence is TGTGCCAGCAGCCTAATAGGCGGGAGGGCCCCAGATACGCAGTATTTT. Encoded protein: CASSLIGGRAPDTQYF. The rearrangement joins TRBV11-2 to TRBJ2-3; 9 positions match TRBD2. V lost 5 bases to trimming and J lost 4 bases; unmatched junction nucleotides: 10. CDR1 and CDR2 from the germline V gene are SGHAT and FQNNGV. The CDR3 has 16 residues. Together with reference TRBV11-2 and TRBJ2-3, the CDR3 gives the full variable domain: EAGVAQSPRYKIIEKRQSVAFWCNPISGHATLYWYQQILGQGPKLLIQFQNNGVVDDSQLPKDRFSAERLKGVDSTLKIQPAKLEDSAVYLCASSLIGGRAPDTQYFGPGTRLTVL.

The chain carries TRBV24-1 and TRBJ1-2, with D perhaps matching TRBD1 (5 bases). This CDR3 has 14 amino acids. Trimming stripped 4 bases from V and 8 bases from J, with 16 bases between. Germline V CDR1 and CDR2: KGHDR, SFDVKD. The CDR3 DNA follows: TGTGCCACCAGTGACGGGACTGCCCGGGGAGGCTACACCTTC. This translates into CATSDGTARGGYTF.

V usage is TRBV24-1 and J usage is TRBJ2-3, with D unresolved. The CDR3 contains 14 residues. Germline assignment: CDR1 KGHDR and CDR2 SFDVKD. The V gene lost 9 bases and the J gene lost 4 bases, with 16 bases spanning the gap. The CDR3 DNA sequence: TGTGCCACCGCCCGCGTTTCGGCGGCAGATACGCAGTATTTT. This gives the protein CATARVSAADTQYF.

V and J are TRBV19 and TRBJ2-2; TRBD2 matches 7 bases. Trimming took 7 bases from V and 6 from J; bases not matched to a gene: 14. The CDR3 runs 16 residues. Germline V gives CDR1 LNHDA, CDR2 SQIVND (reference sequence). The CDR3 DNA reads as TGTGCCAGTAAGGCTAGGACTAGTCAAAGTTCCGGGGAGCTGTTTTTT. Protein: CASKARTSQSSGELFF.

The J gene is TRBJ2-3, the V gene TRBV9; D might be TRBD2 (6 bases). The CDR3 is 17 residues long. Between the trimmed V and J ends, which lost 0 bases and 0 bases, there was a span of 14 bases. Germline assignment: CDR1 SGDLS and CDR2 YYNGEE. The CDR3: CASSVESGQVSTDTQYF. DNA of the CDR3: TGTGCCAGCAGCGTAGAAAGCGGGCAGGTTAGCACAGATACGCAGTATTTT.